Reported below is one T cell receptor beta chain. Its antigen is not identified. The data belong to a study of CD8 T cells in Susac syndrome. Study background: Patients with Susac syndrome were therapy-naive, on corticosteroids, or on intravenous immunoglobulin alone at blood draw.

Germline CDR1 is LGHDT and CDR2 is YNNKEL (reference sequence). Trimming removed 7 bases from V and 3 bases from J; junction bases left unmatched: 7. The CDR3 loop spans 15 amino acids. Broader study findings: As acknowledged by the study, its TCR sequencing and HLA analysis included a relatively small number of individuals.

After extraction with the RNeasy kit, about 0.5 to 1 ug of the RNA was reverse transcribed using random hexamers. The immunoSEQ assay covered 54 Vbeta and 13 Jbeta segments for CDR3. MiXCR, run by TCRdb on the immunoSEQ multiplex PCR reads, gives a single entry per CDR3 protein. The sample shows 130,000 or so distinct CDR3 sequences, over 90% of them seen only once. The origin of this receptor is a human donor with Susac syndrome. The chain couples TRBV3-1 to TRBJ2-3; TRBD2 aligns across 10 bases. The sequenced sample was CD4+ T cells from PBMCs. CDR3 nucleotide sequence: TGTGCCAGCACCCCAGCGGGAGGGCCTACAGATACGCAGTATTTT. Its translation is CASTPAGGPTDTQYF.